This T cell receptor beta chain is drawn from a study of blood T cell repertoires in COVID-19. On the study more broadly: The United States, Italy and Spain were the sources of the acute and convalescent COVID-19 samples. From T cells, B-cell-depleted T cells, or PBMCs came the material, which was cDNA or gDNA.

Under the authors' procedure: Reference gene primer amplification in the assay estimated nucleated cell counts. Assay: immunoSEQ multiplex PCR; the TCRdb copy retains only in-frame clones and omits some. Clonal size and the V and J genes are those of that table, whereas D and trimming came from the DNA. The sample shows more than 75,000 clones, around four fifths of them seen only once. This TCR came from a human donor in a cohort sampled during active COVID-19. Sequencing used peripheral blood.

The CDR3 DNA reads TGTGCCAGCAGCCCTGCTGGGGCGTTTAAAGGCTACACCTTC. Amino acids: CASSPAGAFKGYTF. The V and J genes are TRBV3-1 (or the pseudogene TRBV3-2) and TRBJ1-2; tentatively, D is TRBD1 (5 bases). CDR1 LGHDT and CDR2 YNNKEL come from the germline V gene (reference sequence). The V gene lost 4 bases and the J gene lost 8 bases, with 17 bases spanning the gap. The CDR3 has 14 residues.